This TCR beta chain derives from a study of blood T cell repertoires in COVID-19. The overall study: Collection of acute and convalescent COVID-19 samples took place in the United States, Italy and Spain.

Produced via immunoSEQ multiplex PCR; TCRdb's table is partial and in-frame only. The profile shows about 160,000 clones, 80% of them singletons. Donors of Cohort 3 who recovered were those that had two negative PCRs, clearance, or symptom resolution. The germline V and J ends were trimmed by 3 bases and 4 bases, with 13 bases remaining between them. The CDR3 loop spans 14 amino acids. CDR1 and CDR2 (germline): SGHRS, YFSETQ. Sequences were obtained from PBMCs or T cells enriched from blood (not recorded which). The clonotype originates from a woman aged 55 to 70 who had recovered from COVID-19. This chain joins TRBV5-1 and TRBJ1-1; unclear D gene. CDR3 bases: TGCGCCAGCAGCTACCGGGATCGCGGCACTGAAGCTTTCTTT. This sequence encodes CASSYRDRGTEAFF. Using reference TRBV5-1 and TRBJ1-1 for the parts outside the CDR3, the full variable domain is KAGVTQTPRYLIKTRGQQVTLSCSPISGHRSVSWYQQTPGQGLQFLFEYFSETQRNKGNFPGRFSGRQFSNSRSEMNVSTLELGDSALYLCASSYRDRGTEAFFGQGTRLTVV.